The clone carrying this T cell receptor (beta chain) has at least ten counts. Antigen unknown. These data originate in a study of CD8 T cells in ankylosing spondylitis. This CDR3 comprises 15 residues. Germline assignment: CDR1 LGHNA and CDR2 YNFKEQ. The trim removed 3 bases at V and 6 bases at J, leaving 5 bases unmatched. Study results and limitations: A TCR beta motif of several highly homologous variants seemed to mark ankylosing spondylitis blood.

TCRdb re-called the 5' RACE reads through MiXCR, storing one row per CDR3 protein. The sample carries tens of thousands of distinct CDR3 sequences, roughly 8.5% recorded once. The chain combines TRBV4-2 with TRBJ2-1, with 10 positions matching TRBD1. The source of this sequence is a male donor with ankylosing spondylitis. Sequenced sample: blood, either unsorted or a sorted T cell fraction (not recorded which). CDR3 sequence: CASSHTGTGVNEQFF. The CDR3, as DNA: TGTGCCAGCAGCCATACCGGGACAGGGGTCAATGAGCAGTTCTTC.